This entry lists 9 T cell receptor beta chains sequenced from one sample in a study of blood T cell repertoires in COVID-19. The data were produced by immunoSEQ multiplex PCR, yet TCRdb's version contains in-frame clones alone and is incomplete. The sample holds 110,000 to 150,000 clones; roughly 85% are singletons and the top ten take approximately 4%. Sequenced: peripheral blood. The receptors were gathered from a man aged 55 to 70 with acute or convalescent COVID-19.

J is TRBJ1-4 and V is TRBV15; D not certain. V lost 1 base and J lost 8, with 11 bases in between. Germline lookup yields CDR1 LNHNV and CDR2 YYDKDF (reference sequence). CDR3 size: 14 residues. The CDR3 loop is CATSRGQGGEKLFF. In DNA, the CDR3 is TGTGCCACCAGCAGAGGCCAAGGCGGGGAAAAACTGTTTTTT.

CDR3 DNA: TGTGCCAGCAGTTCAGGGGGCAGTGTTATAAATGAGCAGTTCTTC. Its protein product is CASSSGGSVINEQFF. V and J are TRBV5-4 and TRBJ2-1; 8 nucleotides match TRBD1. The CDR3 runs 15 residues. In germline, CDR1 is SGHNT, CDR2 YYREEE (reference sequence). Trimming removed 5 bases from V and 7 bases from J; junction bases left unmatched: 11.

This chain links TRBV28 with TRBJ1-4; 7 nucleotides line up with TRBD1. Trimming cost V 5 bases and J 0 bases; bases outside gene matches: 6. Per germline, CDR1 MDHEN and CDR2 SYDVKM. CDR3 length: 16 amino acids. As DNA, the CDR3 is TGTGCCAGCAGTGAGACAGGGAGTGCAACTAATGAAAAACTGTTTTTT. This codes for CASSETGSATNEKLFF.

The chain couples TRBV7-9 to TRBJ1-4; a possible D gene is TRBD1 (5 bases). The ends were cut back, 4 bases at V and 6 bases at J, with 12 bases in the middle. The CDR3 loop spans 14 amino acids. The germline gives CDR1 SEHNR, CDR2 FQNEAQ (reference sequence). The CDR3 sequence is CASSSGGSDEKLFF. In DNA, the CDR3 is TGTGCCAGCAGCTCTGGGGGGTCGGATGAAAAACTGTTTTTT.

The chain uses TRBV9 and TRBJ2-3; perhaps TRBD2 as D (6 bases). CDR3 length equals 15 residues. Germline lookup yields CDR1 SGDLS and CDR2 YYNGEE. V was cut by 2 bases and J by 4 bases, with 14 bases left in between. The CDR3 reads CASSVTSPGADTQYF. CDR3 nucleotide sequence: TGTGCCAGCAGCGTCACTAGCCCCGGGGCAGATACGCAGTATTTT.

The chain links TRBV19 to TRBJ2-1, with 9 bases that match TRBD2. V shed 5 bases, J shed 2 bases, and the junction held 7 bases outside the gene matches. The germline gives CDR1 LNHDA, CDR2 SQIVND (reference sequence). This CDR3 has 16 amino acids. The CDR3 sequence: CASSPLAGGPYNEQFF. In DNA, the CDR3 is TGTGCCAGTAGTCCCCTGGCGGGAGGGCCCTACAATGAGCAGTTCTTC. Combining the CDR3 with reference TRBV19 and TRBJ2-1 gives the whole variable domain DGGITQSPKYLFRKEGQNVTLSCEQNLNHDAMYWYRQDPGQGLRLIYYSQIVNDFQKGDIAEGYSVSREKKESFPLTVTSAQKNPTAFYLCASSPLAGGPYNEQFFGPGTRLTVL.

In its sample, this clone was seen once. The chain joins TRBV12-3 or TRBV12-4 to TRBJ2-1; 8 positions match TRBD1. The CDR3 is made up of 12 amino acids. V dropped 2 bases and J dropped 11; count of bases not matched to a gene: 2. CDR3 protein: CASSLSGGKQFF. CDR3 DNA sequence: TGTGCCAGCAGTTTATCAGGGGGCAAGCAGTTCTTC.

The J gene is TRBJ1-1, the V gene TRBV18; tentative D call: TRBD1 (6 bases). Per the germline V gene, CDR1 is KGHSH and CDR2 is LQKENI. The CDR3 length is 14 residues. Trimming left V 3 bases short and J 4 bases short, with 12 bases between. This CDR3 reads CASSPRDTLTEAFF. The CDR3, as DNA: TGTGCCAGCTCACCTCGGGACACCCTCACTGAAGCTTTCTTT. Full variable domain (outside the CDR3, taken from reference TRBV18 and TRBJ1-1): NAGVMQNPRHLVRRRGQEARLRCSPMKGHSHVYWYRQLPEEGLKFMVYLQKENIIDESGMPKERFSAEFPKEGPSILRIQQVVRGDSAAYFCASSPRDTLTEAFFGQGTRLTVV.

The chain is built from TRBV7-2 and TRBJ1-3; D not resolved. CDR3 length equals 15 residues. Germline loops: CDR1 SGHTA, CDR2 FQGNSA. Trimming removed 5 bases at V and 0 bases at J, with 11 bases between. The CDR3: CASSQRVSSGNTIYF. The CDR3 DNA is TGTGCCAGCAGCCAGAGGGTTAGCTCTGGAAACACCATATATTTT.